Listed below are T cell receptor beta chains from one sample, sequenced in a study of patients and donors after allogeneic stem cell transplantation. TCRdb re-analysed the RT-PCR reads in MiXCR, keeping a single row per CDR3 protein. Of roughly 940,000 distinct CDR3 sequences in the sample, approximately 19% were seen once. The sequenced sample was blood, either unsorted or a sorted T cell fraction (not recorded which). The receptor set was obtained from a human donor who was either an allogeneic HSCT recipient or a stem cell or donor lymphocyte infusion donor (not recorded which). It is not recorded whose cells these are; they may come from a transplant donor. Each CDR3 is given with its conserved first and last residue. Fields, in order: J gene, D gene, clone size, V gene, CDR3 protein, CDR3 DNA. D genes are given only for firm matches. Clone size is stated in some rows and not others, as once, few, many or a class when expanded.

J: TRBJ2-7; D: TRBD1; size: few; V: TRBV29-1; CDR3: CSVQRDRGSGEQYF; DNA: TGCAGCGTCCAGAGGGACAGGGGATCAGGCGAGCAGTACTTC
J: TRBJ2-1; D: TRBD2; size: few; V: TRBV20-1; CDR3: CSANGLADTNSYNEQFF; DNA: TGCAGTGCTAACGGACTAGCCGACACAAACTCCTACAATGAGCAGTTCTTC
J: TRBJ2-1; D: NA; size: NA; V: TRBV20-1; CDR3: CSAAPDYSYNEQFF; DNA: TGCAGTGCTGCCCCCGACTATTCCTACAATGAGCAGTTCTTC
J: TRBJ2-4; D: TRBD1; size: few; V: TRBV27; CDR3: CASSPGTALAKNIQYF; DNA: TGTGCCAGCAGTCCAGGGACAGCTCTAGCCAAAAACATTCAGTACTTC
J: TRBJ2-2; D: TRBD1; size: NA; V: TRBV7-8; CDR3: CASSSDLDRVYGELFF; DNA: TGTGCCAGCAGCTCTGACCTGGACAGGGTGTACGGGGAGCTGTTTTTT
J: TRBJ2-2; D: TRBD2; size: NA; V: TRBV5-4; CDR3: CASSPGTRNSGELFF; DNA: TGTGCCAGCAGCCCCGGGACTAGGAATTCCGGGGAGCTGTTTTTT
J: TRBJ1-1; D: NA; size: few; V: TRBV20-1; CDR3: CSASRAPTEAFF; DNA: TGCAGTGCTAGTAGGGCTCCCACTGAAGCTTTCTTT
J: TRBJ2-1; D: NA; size: many; V: TRBV29-1; CDR3: CSSRHNEQFF; DNA: TGCAGCTCAAGACACAATGAGCAGTTCTTC
J: TRBJ2-1; D: TRBD2; size: few; V: TRBV7-8; CDR3: CASSPRLAGLFNEQFF; DNA: TGTGCCAGCAGCCCGCGACTAGCGGGATTATTCAATGAGCAGTTCTTC
J: TRBJ2-7; D: TRBD2; size: NA; V: TRBV29-1; CDR3: CSALGLAGREQYF; DNA: TGCAGCGCCCTAGGACTAGCGGGAAGAGAGCAGTACTTC
J: TRBJ1-2; D: NA; size: NA; V: TRBV6-1; CDR3: CASSRGGREDGYTF; DNA: TGTGCCAGCAGTCGCGGCGGCAGGGAGGATGGCTACACCTTC
J: TRBJ2-5; D: NA; size: many; V: TRBV12-3/TRBV12-4; CDR3: CASGGSGQETQYF; DNA: TGTGCCAGCGGGGGCTCAGGACAAGAGACCCAGTACTTC
J: TRBJ2-1; D: TRBD2; size: many; V: TRBV7-3; CDR3: CASSPPGGYNEQFF; DNA: TGTGCCAGCAGCCCGCCGGGGGGATACAATGAGCAGTTCTTC
J: TRBJ2-5; D: NA; size: NA; V: TRBV10-3; CDR3: CAISESTARVETQYF; DNA: TGTGCCATCAGTGAGTCGACAGCAAGGGTGGAGACCCAGTACTTC
J: TRBJ1-3; D: TRBD1; size: few; V: TRBV12-3/TRBV12-4; CDR3: CASTPPRTGGSGNTIYF; DNA: TGTGCCAGCACCCCCCCCCGAACAGGGGGCTCTGGAAACACCATATATTTT
J: TRBJ2-3; D: TRBD2; size: few; V: TRBV25-1; CDR3: CASSLAGARSSTDTQYF; DNA: TGTGCCAGCAGTTTAGCGGGAGCCAGATCTAGCACAGATACGCAGTATTTT
J: TRBJ1-2; D: TRBD1; size: few; V: TRBV20-1; CDR3: CSARAIGTGEGYTF; DNA: TGCAGTGCTAGAGCTATAGGGACAGGGGAAGGCTACACCTTC
J: TRBJ1-2; D: NA; size: few; V: TRBV27; CDR3: CASSFDGFRGYTF; DNA: TGTGCCAGCAGTTTCGATGGGTTCCGGGGCTACACCTTC
J: TRBJ2-5; D: NA; size: few; V: TRBV6-5; CDR3: CASSYAFGRPGQETQYF; DNA: TGTGCCAGCAGTTACGCGTTCGGGCGTCCGGGGCAAGAGACCCAGTACTTC
J: TRBJ1-2; D: NA; size: few; V: TRBV4-2; CDR3: CASSREGSYGYTF; DNA: TGTGCCAGCAGCCGAGAGGGTTCATATGGCTACACCTTC
J: TRBJ2-7; D: NA; size: NA; V: TRBV5-1; CDR3: CASSPGTARGYEQYF; DNA: TGCGCCAGCAGCCCAGGGACCGCGAGGGGGTACGAGCAGTACTTC
J: TRBJ2-2; D: NA; size: few; V: TRBV19; CDR3: CAVGGRNTGELFF; DNA: TGTGCCGTGGGGGGAAGGAACACCGGGGAGCTGTTTTTT
J: TRBJ1-4; D: NA; size: NA; V: TRBV5-1; CDR3: CASSLNMGMEKLFF; DNA: TGCGCCAGCAGTCTCAACATGGGCATGGAAAAACTGTTTTTT
J: TRBJ2-2; D: NA; size: many; V: TRBV10-3; CDR3: CAISPGNTGELFF; DNA: TGTGCCATCAGCCCAGGGAACACCGGGGAGCTGTTTTTT
J: TRBJ2-4; D: NA; size: NA; V: TRBV11-2; CDR3: CASSLAAGMAKNIQYF; DNA: TGTGCCAGCAGCTTAGCGGCAGGCATGGCCAAAAACATTCAGTACTTC
J: TRBJ1-6; D: NA; size: few; V: TRBV7-2; CDR3: CASSLQGPNSPLHF; DNA: TGTGCCAGCAGCCTACAAGGGCCAAATTCACCCCTCCACTTT
J: TRBJ2-3; D: TRBD2; size: few; V: TRBV24-1; CDR3: CATSDYVGGADTQYF; DNA: TGTGCCACCAGTGATTATGTGGGGGGGGCAGATACGCAGTATTTT
J: TRBJ2-1; D: TRBD1; size: NA; V: TRBV5-1; CDR3: CASSLARGPNEQFF; DNA: TGCGCCAGCAGCTTGGCTAGGGGGCCCAATGAGCAGTTCTTC